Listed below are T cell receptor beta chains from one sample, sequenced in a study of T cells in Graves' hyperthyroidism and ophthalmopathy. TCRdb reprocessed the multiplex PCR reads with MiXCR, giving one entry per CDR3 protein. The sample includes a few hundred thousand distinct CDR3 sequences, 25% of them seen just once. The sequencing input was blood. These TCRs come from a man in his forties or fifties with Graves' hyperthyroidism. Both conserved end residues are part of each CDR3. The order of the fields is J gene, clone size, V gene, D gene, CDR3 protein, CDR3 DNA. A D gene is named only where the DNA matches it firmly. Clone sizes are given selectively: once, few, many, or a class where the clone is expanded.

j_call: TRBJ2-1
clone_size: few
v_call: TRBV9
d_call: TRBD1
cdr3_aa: CASSPGTGRLLEQFF
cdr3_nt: TGTGCCAGCAGCCCAGGGACAGGGCGCCTGTTGGAGCAGTTCTTC

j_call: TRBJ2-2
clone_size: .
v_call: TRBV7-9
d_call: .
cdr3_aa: CASSGPGNLRVTGELFF
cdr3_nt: TGTGCCAGCAGCGGGCCGGGTAATTTGCGGGTGACCGGGGAGCTGTTTTTT

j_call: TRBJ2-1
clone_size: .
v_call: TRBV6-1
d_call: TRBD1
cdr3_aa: CASSEVGTGEFF
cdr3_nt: TGTGCCAGCAGTGAAGTCGGGACAGGGGAGTTCTTC

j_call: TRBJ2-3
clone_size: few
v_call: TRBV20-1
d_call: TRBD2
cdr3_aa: CSASSLAGTDTQYF
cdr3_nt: TGCAGTGCTAGTTCGCTAGCGGGCACAGATACGCAGTATTTT

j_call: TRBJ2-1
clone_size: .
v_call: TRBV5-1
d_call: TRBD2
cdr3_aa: CASSLALADNEQFF
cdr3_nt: TGCGCCAGCAGCTTGGCACTAGCGGACAATGAGCAGTTCTTC

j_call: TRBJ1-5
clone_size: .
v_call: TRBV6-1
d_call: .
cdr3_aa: CASNNRGNQPQHF
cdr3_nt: TGTGCCAGCAATAACAGGGGCAATCAGCCCCAGCATTTT

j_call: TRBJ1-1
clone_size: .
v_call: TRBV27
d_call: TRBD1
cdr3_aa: CASSLQGGYTEAFF
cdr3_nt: TGTGCCAGCAGTTTACAGGGGGGGTACACTGAAGCTTTCTTT

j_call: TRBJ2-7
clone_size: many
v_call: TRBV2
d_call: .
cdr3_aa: CASSEAQGSEQYF
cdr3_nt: TGTGCCAGCAGTGAAGCGCAGGGTTCCGAGCAGTACTTC

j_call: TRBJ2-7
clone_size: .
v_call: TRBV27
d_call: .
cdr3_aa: CASRAADRSYEQYF
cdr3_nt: TGTGCCAGCAGGGCGGCAGACCGCTCCTACGAGCAGTACTTC

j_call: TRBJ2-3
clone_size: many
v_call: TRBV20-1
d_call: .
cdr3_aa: CSAPKGGADTQYF
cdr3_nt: TGCAGTGCTCCCAAGGGTGGGGCAGATACGCAGTATTTT

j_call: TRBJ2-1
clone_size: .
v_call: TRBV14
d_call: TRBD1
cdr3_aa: CASSHRTGVLYNEQFF
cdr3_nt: TGTGCCAGCAGCCACAGGACAGGAGTGCTTTACAATGAGCAGTTCTTC

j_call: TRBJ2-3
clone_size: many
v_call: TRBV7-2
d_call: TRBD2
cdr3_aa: CASSTGTSTSDTQYF
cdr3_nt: TGTGCCAGCAGCACCGGGACTAGCACATCAGATACGCAGTATTTT

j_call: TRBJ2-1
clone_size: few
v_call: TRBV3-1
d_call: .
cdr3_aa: CASSQPFNEQFF
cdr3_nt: TGTGCCAGCAGCCAACCGTTTAATGAGCAGTTCTTC

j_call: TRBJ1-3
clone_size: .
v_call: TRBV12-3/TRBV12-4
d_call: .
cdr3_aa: CASSFLQGGNTIYF
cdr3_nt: TGTGCCAGCAGTTTCTTACAGGGCGGAAACACCATATATTTT

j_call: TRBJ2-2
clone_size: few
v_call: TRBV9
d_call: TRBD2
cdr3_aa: CASSVEKLRRESTTGELFF
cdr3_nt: TGTGCCAGCAGCGTAGAGAAGTTGAGGCGGGAGAGTACCACCGGGGAGCTGTTTTTT

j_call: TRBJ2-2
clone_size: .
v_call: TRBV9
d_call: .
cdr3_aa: CASSASVTGELFF
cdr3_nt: TGTGCCAGCAGCGCCTCTGTCACCGGGGAGCTGTTTTTT

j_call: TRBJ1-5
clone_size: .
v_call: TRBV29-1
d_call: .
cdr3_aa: CSVAMGAGDNQPQHF
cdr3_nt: TGCAGCGTTGCCATGGGGGCAGGGGATAATCAGCCCCAGCATTTT

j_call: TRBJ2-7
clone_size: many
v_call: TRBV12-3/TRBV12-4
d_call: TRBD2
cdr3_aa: CASSLVRGAGREGRYEQYF
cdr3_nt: TGTGCCAGCAGTTTAGTAAGAGGGGCAGGGCGGGAGGGCCGCTACGAGCAGTACTTC

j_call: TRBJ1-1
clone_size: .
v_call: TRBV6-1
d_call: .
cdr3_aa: CASSPSGGGTEAFF
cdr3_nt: TGTGCCAGCAGTCCGAGCGGGGGGGGCACTGAAGCTTTCTTT

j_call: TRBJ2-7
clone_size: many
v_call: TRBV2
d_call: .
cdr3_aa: CASSPAPYEQYF
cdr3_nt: TGTGCCAGCAGTCCCGCCCCCTACGAGCAGTACTTC

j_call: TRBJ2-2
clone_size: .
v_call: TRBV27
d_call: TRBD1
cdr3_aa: CASRNAGTVFPGELFF
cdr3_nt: TGTGCCAGCAGAAATGCCGGGACAGTTTTCCCCGGGGAGCTGTTTTTT

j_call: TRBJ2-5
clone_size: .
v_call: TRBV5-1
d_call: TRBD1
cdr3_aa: CASSWGTGVETQYF
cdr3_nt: TGCGCCAGCAGCTGGGGGACAGGGGTAGAGACCCAGTACTTC

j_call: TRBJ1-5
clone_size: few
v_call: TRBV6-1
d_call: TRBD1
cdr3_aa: CASTTGTGLQLGQPQHF
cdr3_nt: TGTGCCAGCACCACCGGGACAGGGCTTCAGTTAGGACAGCCCCAGCATTTT

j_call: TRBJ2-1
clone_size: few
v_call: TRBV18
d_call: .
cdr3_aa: CASSPARADYNEQFF
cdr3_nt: TGTGCCAGCTCACCAGCCCGGGCAGACTACAATGAGCAGTTCTTC

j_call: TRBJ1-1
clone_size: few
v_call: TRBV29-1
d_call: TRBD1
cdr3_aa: CSAPGQGIAEAFF
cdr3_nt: TGCAGCGCACCCGGACAGGGAATCGCTGAAGCTTTCTTT

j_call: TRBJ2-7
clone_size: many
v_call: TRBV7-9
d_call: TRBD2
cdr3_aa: CASSLGGLAFSSYEQYF
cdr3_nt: TGTGCCAGCAGCTTAGGGGGACTAGCGTTTAGCTCCTACGAGCAGTACTTC

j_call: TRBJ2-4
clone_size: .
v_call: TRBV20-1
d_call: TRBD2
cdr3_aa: CSARTSGKNIQYF
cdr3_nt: TGCAGTGCTAGGACTAGCGGTAAAAACATTCAGTACTTC

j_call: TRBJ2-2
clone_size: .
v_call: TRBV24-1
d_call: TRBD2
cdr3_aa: CATSSTGGLGELFF
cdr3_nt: TGTGCCACCAGTTCGACGGGGGGACTGGGGGAGCTGTTTTTT

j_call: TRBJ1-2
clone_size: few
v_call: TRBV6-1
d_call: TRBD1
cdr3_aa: CASSRQGQKIYGYTF
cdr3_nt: TGTGCCAGCAGTCGGCAGGGACAGAAGATTTATGGCTACACCTTC

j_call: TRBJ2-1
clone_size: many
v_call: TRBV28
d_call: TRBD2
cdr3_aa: CASSRGLAGELSYNEQFF
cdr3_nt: TGTGCCAGCAGCCGTGGACTAGCGGGAGAGTTATCCTACAATGAGCAGTTCTTC

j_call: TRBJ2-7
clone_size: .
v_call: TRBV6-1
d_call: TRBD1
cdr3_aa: CASSERGQVLDEQYF
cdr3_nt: TGTGCCAGCAGTGAGAGGGGACAGGTGTTAGACGAGCAGTACTTC

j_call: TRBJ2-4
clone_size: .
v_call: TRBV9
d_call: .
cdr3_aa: CASSSLNIQYF
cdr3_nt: TGTGCCAGCAGCAGTCTAAACATTCAGTACTTC

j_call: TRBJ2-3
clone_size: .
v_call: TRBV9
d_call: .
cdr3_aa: CASSSEDSPHTQYF
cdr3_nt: TGTGCCAGCAGCTCAGAGGACTCCCCCCATACGCAGTATTTT

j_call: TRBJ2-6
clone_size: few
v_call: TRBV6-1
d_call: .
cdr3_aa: CASSDPFPGANVLTF
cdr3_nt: TGTGCCAGCAGTGACCCTTTTCCTGGGGCCAACGTCCTGACTTTC

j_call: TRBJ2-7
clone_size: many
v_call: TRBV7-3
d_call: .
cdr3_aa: CASSSGGPYEQYF
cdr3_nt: TGTGCCAGCAGCTCTGGAGGGCCGTACGAGCAGTACTTC

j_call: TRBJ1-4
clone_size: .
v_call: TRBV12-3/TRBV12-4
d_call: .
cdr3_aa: CASSPPGFEKLFF
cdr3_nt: TGTGCCAGCAGTCCCCCCGGCTTTGAAAAACTGTTTTTT

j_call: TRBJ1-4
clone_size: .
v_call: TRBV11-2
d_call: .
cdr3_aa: CASSGRGAEKLFF
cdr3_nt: TGTGCCAGCAGTGGACGGGGAGCTGAAAAACTGTTTTTT

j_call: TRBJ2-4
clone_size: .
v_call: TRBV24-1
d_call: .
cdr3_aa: CATSFAGVQYF
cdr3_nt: TGTGCCACCAGTTTCGCCGGCGTTCAGTACTTC

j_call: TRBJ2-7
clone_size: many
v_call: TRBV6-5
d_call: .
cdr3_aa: CASSYSHGSSYEQYF
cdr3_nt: TGTGCCAGCAGTTACTCGCACGGTAGCTCCTACGAGCAGTACTTC

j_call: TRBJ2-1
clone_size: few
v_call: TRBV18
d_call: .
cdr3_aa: CASSPSSGRETYNEQFF
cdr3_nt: TGTGCCAGCTCACCATCCTCCGGGAGAGAAACCTACAATGAGCAGTTCTTC

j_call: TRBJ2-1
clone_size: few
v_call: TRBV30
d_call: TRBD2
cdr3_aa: CAWRTAGGVKNEQFF
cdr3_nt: TGTGCCTGGAGAACAGCGGGAGGGGTTAAGAATGAGCAGTTCTTC

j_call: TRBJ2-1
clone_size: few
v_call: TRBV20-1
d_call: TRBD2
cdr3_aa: CSARPTSGRAFTEQFF
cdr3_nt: TGCAGTGCTAGACCCACTAGCGGGAGGGCCTTCACTGAGCAGTTCTTC

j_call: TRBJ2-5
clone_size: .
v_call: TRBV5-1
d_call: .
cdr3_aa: CASSPGTFQETQYF
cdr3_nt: TGCGCCAGCAGCCCTGGGACATTCCAAGAGACCCAGTACTTC

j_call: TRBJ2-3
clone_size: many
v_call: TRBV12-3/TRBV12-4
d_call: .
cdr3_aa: CASSFRSSTDTQYF
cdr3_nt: TGTGCCAGCAGTTTCAGGTCTAGCACAGATACGCAGTATTTT

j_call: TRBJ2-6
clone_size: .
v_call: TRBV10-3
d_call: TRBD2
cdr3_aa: CAISESTFGLAGPDVLTF
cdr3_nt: TGTGCCATCAGTGAGTCGACTTTCGGACTAGCGGGACCCGATGTCCTGACTTTC

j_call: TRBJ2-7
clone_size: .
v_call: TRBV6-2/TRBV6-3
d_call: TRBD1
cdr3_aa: CASSVVRTGLYEQYF
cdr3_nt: TGTGCCAGCAGTGTCGTCCGGACAGGGTTGTACGAGCAGTACTTC

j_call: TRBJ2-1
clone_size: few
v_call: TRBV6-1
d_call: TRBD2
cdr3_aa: CASSVRGSGRRSYNEQFF
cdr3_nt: TGTGCCAGCAGTGTCAGGGGTAGCGGGAGGCGATCCTACAATGAGCAGTTCTTC